What follows is one TCR beta chain and its context. These data originate in a study of blood T cell repertoires in COVID-19. Study information: Some COVID-19 samples were acute and others convalescent; all came from the United States, Italy and Spain.

Data came from immunoSEQ multiplex PCR; TCRdb stores just in-frame clones and leaves some out. The sample holds some 200,000 clones, about four fifths seen once. Germline V gives CDR1 LGHDT, CDR2 YNNKEL (reference sequence). Trimming took off 3 bases at V and 7 bases at J, with 10 bases between the two ends. The CDR3 runs to 13 residues. Seattle participants joined during active infection and were tracked over time. The V gene is TRBV3-1 (or the pseudogene TRBV3-2), the J gene TRBJ2-4; D is undetermined. Sequencing was done on a sample of peripheral blood. This TCR came from a woman aged 40-49 years with COVID-19, enrolled during active disease. In DNA form, the CDR3 reads TGTGCCAGCAGCCAGGCCCAGCGTAACATTCAGTACTTC. Its translation is CASSQAQRNIQYF.